This T cell receptor (beta chain) was captured in a study of shared clonotypes between healthy human individuals. Study observations and caveats: Generally, naive subsets (rather than memory subsets) showed larger estimated richness.

About this clone itself: What it binds is not known.

Some clones are missing from TCRdb's copy, which holds only in-frame ones; the method was immunoSEQ multiplex PCR. The sample lists 550,000 to 700,000 clones; around three quarters were seen once. CDR1 is MNHEY, CDR2 SMNVEV, per germline (reference sequence). The J segment lost 2 bases and the V segment lost 5 bases, leaving 6 bases of the junction unmatched. This CDR3 is built from 16 residues. The specimen was memory CD4+ T cells sorted from blood. Subset in this sample: CD45RA-negative fraction. The chain has TRBV27 and TRBJ2-1, with TRBD1 identical over 10 bases. The TCR comes from a woman in her 30s in good health. The CDR3 region is CASSLETGGPYNEQFF. The CDR3 region has the DNA TGTGCCAGCAGTCTTGAGACAGGGGGCCCCTACAATGAGCAGTTCTTC.